The source of this T cell receptor (beta chain) is a study of T cell repertoires in cytomegalovirus infection. In TCRdb, the reads were re-called with MiXCR into one record per CDR3 protein. The sample includes about 490,000 distinct CDR3 sequences, 16% of them seen just once. This CDR3 has 14 residues. Looked up from germline, CDR1 is SGHAT and CDR2 is FQNNGV. V trimming: 1 base; J trimming: 6 bases; junction bases outside the gene matches: 3. The origin of this receptor is a human donor in good health (CMV status not recorded). Some clones in this sample may be carry-over from other donors' samples. The chain is built from TRBV11-2 and TRBJ2-7, with TRBD2 identical over 10 bases. The sequencing input was CD8+ T cells from PBMCs. CDR3 sequence: CASSLVLAGREQYF. The CDR3 coding sequence is TGTGCCAGCAGCTTAGTACTAGCGGGACGCGAGCAGTACTTC.